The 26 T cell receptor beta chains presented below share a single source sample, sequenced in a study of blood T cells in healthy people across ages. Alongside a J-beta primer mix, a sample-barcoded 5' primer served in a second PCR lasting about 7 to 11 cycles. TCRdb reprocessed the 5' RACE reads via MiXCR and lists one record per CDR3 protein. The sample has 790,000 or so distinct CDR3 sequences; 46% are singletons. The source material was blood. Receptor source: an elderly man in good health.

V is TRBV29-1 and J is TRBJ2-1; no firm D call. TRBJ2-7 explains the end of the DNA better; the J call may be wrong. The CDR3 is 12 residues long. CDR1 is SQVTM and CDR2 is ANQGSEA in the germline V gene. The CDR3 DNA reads TGCAGCGCTGCGGCCACCTACAATGAGCAGTACTTC. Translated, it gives CSAAATYNEQYF.

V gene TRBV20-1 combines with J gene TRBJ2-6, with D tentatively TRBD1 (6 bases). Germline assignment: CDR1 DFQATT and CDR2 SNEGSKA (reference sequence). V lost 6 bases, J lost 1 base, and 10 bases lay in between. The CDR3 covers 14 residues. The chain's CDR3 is CSAPTGSGANVLTF. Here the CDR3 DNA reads TGCAGTGCACCAACAGGGTCTGGGGCCAACGTCCTGACTTTC.

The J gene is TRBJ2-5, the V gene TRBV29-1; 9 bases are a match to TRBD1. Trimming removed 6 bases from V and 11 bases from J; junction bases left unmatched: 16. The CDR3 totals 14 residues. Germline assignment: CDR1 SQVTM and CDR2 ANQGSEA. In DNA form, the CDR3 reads TGCAGCGTCTACCGGGACAGGGCCTACAATGAGCAGTACTTC. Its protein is CSVYRDRAYNEQYF.

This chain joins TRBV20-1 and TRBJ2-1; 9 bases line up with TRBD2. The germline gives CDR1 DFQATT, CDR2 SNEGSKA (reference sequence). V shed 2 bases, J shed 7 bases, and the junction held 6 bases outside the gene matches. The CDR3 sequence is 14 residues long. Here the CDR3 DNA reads TGCAGTGCTAGAACGAGCAGCGGGAGGAATGAGCAGTTCTTC. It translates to CSARTSSGRNEQFF.

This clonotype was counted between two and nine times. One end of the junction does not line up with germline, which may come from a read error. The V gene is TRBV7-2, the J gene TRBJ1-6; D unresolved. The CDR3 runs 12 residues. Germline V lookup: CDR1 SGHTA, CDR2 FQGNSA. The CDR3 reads CASSLGNSPPHF. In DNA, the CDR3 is TGTGCCAGCAGCTTAGGGAATTCACCCCCCCACTTT.

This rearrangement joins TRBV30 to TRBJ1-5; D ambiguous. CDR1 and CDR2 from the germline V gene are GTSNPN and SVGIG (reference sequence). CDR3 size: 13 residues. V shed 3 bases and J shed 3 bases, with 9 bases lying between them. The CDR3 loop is CAWRQGFNQPQHF. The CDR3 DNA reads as TGTGCCTGGAGACAAGGGTTCAATCAGCCCCAGCATTTT.

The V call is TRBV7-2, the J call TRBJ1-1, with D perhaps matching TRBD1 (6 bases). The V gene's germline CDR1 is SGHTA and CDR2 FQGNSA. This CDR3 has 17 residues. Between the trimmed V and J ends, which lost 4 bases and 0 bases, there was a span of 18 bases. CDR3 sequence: CASSWGGQVWVNTEAFF. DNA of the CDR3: TGTGCCAGCAGCTGGGGGGGCCAGGTTTGGGTGAACACTGAAGCTTTCTTT.

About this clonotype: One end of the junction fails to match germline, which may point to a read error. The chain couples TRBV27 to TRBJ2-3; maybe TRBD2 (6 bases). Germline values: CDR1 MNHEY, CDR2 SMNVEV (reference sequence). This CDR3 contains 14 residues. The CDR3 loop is CASSVSRGVDRQYF. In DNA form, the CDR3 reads TGTGCCAGCAGTGTATCCCGCGGGGTCGATAGGCAGTATTTT.

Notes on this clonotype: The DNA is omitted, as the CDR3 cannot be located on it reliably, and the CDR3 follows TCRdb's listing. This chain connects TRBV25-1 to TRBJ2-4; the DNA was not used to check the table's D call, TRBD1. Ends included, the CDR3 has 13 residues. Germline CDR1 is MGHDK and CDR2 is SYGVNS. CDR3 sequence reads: CASSTSGSDIQYF.

CDR3 sequence: CASSQTGRGAGYTF. As DNA, the CDR3 is TGTGCCAGCAGTCAGACAGGGCGAGGGGCTGGCTACACCTTC. This sequence joins TRBV12-3 or TRBV12-4 and TRBJ1-2, with 7 bases lining up with TRBD1. The V and J ends lost 5 bases and 7 bases, in that order; junction bases with no gene match: 10. The CDR3 consists of 14 residues.

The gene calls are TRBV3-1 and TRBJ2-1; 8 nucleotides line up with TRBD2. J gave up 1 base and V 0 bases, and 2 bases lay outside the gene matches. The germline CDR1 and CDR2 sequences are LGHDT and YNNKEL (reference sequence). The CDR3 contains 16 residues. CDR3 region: CASSQDSGGSYNEQFF. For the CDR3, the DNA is TGTGCCAGCAGCCAAGATTCGGGAGGGTCCTACAATGAGCAGTTCTTC.

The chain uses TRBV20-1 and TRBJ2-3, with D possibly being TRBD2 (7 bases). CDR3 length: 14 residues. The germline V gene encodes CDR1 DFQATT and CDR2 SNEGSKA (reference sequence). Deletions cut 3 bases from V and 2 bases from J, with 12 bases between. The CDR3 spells CSARGAGATDTQYF. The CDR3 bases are TGCAGTGCTAGGGGGGCGGGGGCCACAGATACGCAGTATTTT.

The DNA of the CDR3 is TGTGCCAGCAGGGGTCCGGGAATAGCAACAGATACGCAGTATTTT. Its protein is CASRGPGIATDTQYF. The rearrangement links TRBV12-3 or TRBV12-4 to TRBJ2-3; D perhaps matches TRBD2 (5 bases). The CDR3 has 15 residues. Trimming cost V 6 bases and J 3 bases, with 16 bases left between them.

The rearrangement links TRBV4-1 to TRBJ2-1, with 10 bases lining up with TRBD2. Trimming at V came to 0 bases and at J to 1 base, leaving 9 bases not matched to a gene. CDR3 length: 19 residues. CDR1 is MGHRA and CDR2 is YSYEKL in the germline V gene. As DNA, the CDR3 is TGCGCCAGCAGCCAAGAGGGAACTAGCGGGGTAGGATCCTACAATGAGCAGTTCTTC. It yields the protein CASSQEGTSGVGSYNEQFF.

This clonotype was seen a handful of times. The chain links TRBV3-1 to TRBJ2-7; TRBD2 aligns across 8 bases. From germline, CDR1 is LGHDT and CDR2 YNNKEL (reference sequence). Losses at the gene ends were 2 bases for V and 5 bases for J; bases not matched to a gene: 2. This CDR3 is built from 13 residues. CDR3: CASSQTGGNEQYF. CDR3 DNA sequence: TGTGCCAGCAGCCAAACGGGGGGGAACGAGCAGTACTTC.

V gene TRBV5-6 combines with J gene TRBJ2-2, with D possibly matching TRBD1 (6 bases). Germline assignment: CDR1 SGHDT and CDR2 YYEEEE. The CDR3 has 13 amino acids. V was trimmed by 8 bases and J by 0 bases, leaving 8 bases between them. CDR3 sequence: CASRDTNTGELFF. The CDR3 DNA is TGTGCCAGTCGGGACACGAACACCGGGGAGCTGTTTTTT.

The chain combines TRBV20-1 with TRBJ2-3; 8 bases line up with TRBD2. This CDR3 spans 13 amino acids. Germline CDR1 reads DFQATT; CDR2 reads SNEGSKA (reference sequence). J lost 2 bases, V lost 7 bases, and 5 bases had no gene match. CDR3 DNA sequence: TGCAGTGTGGCGGGGGGATACACAGATACGCAGTATTTT. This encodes CSVAGGYTDTQYF.

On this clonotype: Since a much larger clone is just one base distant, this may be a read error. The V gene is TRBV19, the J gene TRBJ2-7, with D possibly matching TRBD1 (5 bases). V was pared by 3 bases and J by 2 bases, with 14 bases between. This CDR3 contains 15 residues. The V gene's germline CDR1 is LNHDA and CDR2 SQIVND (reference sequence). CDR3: CASSIQGIHTYEQYF. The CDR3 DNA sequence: TGTGCCAGTAGTATTCAGGGTATCCATACCTACGAGCAGTACTTC.

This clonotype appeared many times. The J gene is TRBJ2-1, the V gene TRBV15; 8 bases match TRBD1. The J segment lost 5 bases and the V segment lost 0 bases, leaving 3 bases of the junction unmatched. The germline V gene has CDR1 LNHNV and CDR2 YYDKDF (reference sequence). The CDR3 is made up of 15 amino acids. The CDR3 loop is CATSRDDRGDNEQFF. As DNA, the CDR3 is TGTGCCACCAGCAGAGATGACAGGGGAGACAATGAGCAGTTCTTC.

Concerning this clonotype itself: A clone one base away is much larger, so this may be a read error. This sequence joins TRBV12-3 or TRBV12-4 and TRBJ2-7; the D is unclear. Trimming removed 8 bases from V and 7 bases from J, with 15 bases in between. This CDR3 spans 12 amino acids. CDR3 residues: CASSTRYNEQYF. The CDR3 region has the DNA TGTGCCAGCTCGACACGGTACAATGAGCAGTACTTC.

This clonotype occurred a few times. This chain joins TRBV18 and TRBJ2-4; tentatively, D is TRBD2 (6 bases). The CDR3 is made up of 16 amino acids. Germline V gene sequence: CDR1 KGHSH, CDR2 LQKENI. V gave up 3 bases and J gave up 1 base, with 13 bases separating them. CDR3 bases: TGTGCCAGCTCACCTTGGGACTCAGCGGCCAAAAACATTCAGTACTTC. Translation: CASSPWDSAAKNIQYF.

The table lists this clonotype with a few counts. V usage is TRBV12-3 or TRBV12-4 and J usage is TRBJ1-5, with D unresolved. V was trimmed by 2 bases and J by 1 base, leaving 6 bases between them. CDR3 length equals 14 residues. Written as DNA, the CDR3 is TGTGCCAGCAGTTTATTGGGAAGCAATCAGCCCCAGCATTTT. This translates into CASSLLGSNQPQHF.

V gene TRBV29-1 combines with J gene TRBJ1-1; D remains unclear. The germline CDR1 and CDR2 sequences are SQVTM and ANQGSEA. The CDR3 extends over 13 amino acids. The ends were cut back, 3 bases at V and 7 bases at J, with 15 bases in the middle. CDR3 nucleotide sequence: TGCAGCGTTGAGATTTCTGTCTCTGGTGAAGCTTTCTTT. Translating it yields CSVEISVSGEAFF.

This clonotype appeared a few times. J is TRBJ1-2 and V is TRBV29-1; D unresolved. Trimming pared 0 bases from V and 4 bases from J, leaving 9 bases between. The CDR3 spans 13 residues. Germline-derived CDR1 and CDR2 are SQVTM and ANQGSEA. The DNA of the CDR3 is TGCAGCGTTGAAGATCCGGGTCTCTATGGCTACACCTTC. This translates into CSVEDPGLYGYTF.

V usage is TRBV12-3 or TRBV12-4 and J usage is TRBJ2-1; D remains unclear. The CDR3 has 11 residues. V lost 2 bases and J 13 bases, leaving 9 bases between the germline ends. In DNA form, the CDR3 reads TGTGCCAGCAGTTTAATCACCAACCAGTTCTTC. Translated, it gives CASSLITNQFF.

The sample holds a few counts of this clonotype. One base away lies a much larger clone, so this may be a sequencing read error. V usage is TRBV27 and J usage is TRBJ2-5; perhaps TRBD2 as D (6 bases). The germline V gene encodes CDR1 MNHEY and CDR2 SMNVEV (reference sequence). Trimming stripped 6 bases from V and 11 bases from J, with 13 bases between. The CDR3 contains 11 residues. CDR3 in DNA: TGTGCCAGCAGCAGCGGGCCACGGCAGTACTTC. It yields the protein CASSSGPRQYF.